The source of this T cell receptor beta chain is a study of CD8+ T cells in alopecia areata. Whole-study results and caveats: Amid tofacitinib therapy, many expanded lesional clones stayed present in scalp and blood.

A remark on this clone: Its matching antigen is unknown.

The authors extracted RNA and reverse transcribed it into cDNA as the sequencing template. The protocol was immunoSEQ multiplex PCR, while the TCRdb copy is restricted to in-frame clones and leaves out a portion. This sample yields some 200,000 clones, of which 55% to 70% are seen a single time; 3.3% belongs to the top ten. Stated treatment: oral pan-JAK inhibitor, 5-10 mg twice daily. Individuals with alopecia areata gave both lesional scalp punch biopsies and peripheral blood for collection. The germline V and J ends were trimmed by 0 bases and 4 bases, with 10 bases remaining between them. CDR1 and CDR2 from the germline V gene are GTSNPN and SVGIG (reference sequence). The CDR3 runs to 14 residues.

This material consisted of CD4+ T cells sorted from blood, taken at week 4, from a patient treated with tofacitinib. The chain links TRBV30 to TRBJ1-3; unclear D gene. The sequence came from a human donor with alopecia areata. In nucleotides, the CDR3 is TGTGCCTGGAGTGTAAGGCAGCAAGGAAACACCATATATTTT. Amino acid sequence: CAWSVRQQGNTIYF.